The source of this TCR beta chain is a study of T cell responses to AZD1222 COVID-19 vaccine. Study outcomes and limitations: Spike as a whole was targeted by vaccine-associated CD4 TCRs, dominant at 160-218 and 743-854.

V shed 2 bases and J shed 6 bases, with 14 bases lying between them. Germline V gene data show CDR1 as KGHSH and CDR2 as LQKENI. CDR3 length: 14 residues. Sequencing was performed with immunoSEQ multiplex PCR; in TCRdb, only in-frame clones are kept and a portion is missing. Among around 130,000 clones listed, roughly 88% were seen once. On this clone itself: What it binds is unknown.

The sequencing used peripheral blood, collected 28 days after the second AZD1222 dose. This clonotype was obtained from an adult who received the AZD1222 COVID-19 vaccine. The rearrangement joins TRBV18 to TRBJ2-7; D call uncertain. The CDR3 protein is CASSPRQILSEQYF. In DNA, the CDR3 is TGTGCCAGCTCACCAAGACAAATTCTAAGCGAGCAGTACTTC.